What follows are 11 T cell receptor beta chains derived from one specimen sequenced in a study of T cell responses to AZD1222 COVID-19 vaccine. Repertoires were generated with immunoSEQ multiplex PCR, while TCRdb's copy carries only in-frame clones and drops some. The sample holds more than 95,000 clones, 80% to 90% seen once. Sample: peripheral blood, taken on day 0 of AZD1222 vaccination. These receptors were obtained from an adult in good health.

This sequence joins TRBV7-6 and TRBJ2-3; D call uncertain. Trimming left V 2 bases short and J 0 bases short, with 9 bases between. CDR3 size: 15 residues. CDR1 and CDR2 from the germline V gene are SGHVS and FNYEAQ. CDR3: CASSLQATSTDTQYF. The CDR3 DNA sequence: TGTGCCAGCAGCTTACAGGCGACTAGCACAGATACGCAGTATTTT. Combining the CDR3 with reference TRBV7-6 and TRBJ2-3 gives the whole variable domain GAGVSQSPRYKVTKRGQDVALRCDPISGHVSLYWYRQALGQGPEFLTYFNYEAQQDKSGLPNDRFSAERPEGSISTLTIQRTEQRDSAMYRCASSLQATSTDTQYFGPGTRLTVL.

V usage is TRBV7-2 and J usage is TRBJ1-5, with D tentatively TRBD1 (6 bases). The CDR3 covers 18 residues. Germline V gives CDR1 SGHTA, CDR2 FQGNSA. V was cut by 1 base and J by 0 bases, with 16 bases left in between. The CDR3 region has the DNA TGTGCCAGCAGCTTAGGTCACAGGGCCGGGCTTAGCAATCAGCCCCAGCATTTT. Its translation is CASSLGHRAGLSNQPQHF. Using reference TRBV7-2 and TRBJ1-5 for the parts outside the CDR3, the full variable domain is GAGVSQSPSNKVTEKGKDVELRCDPISGHTALYWYRQSLGQGLEFLIYFQGNSAPDKSGLPSDRFSAERTGGSVSTLTIQRTQQEDSAVYLCASSLGHRAGLSNQPQHFGDGTRLSIL.

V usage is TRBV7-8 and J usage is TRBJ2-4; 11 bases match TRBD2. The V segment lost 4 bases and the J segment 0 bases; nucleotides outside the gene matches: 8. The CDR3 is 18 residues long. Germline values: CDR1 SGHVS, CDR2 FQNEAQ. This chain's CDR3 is CASSSTRLAGIAKNIQYF. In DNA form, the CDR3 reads TGTGCCAGCAGCTCAACAAGACTAGCGGGGATAGCCAAAAACATTCAGTACTTC.

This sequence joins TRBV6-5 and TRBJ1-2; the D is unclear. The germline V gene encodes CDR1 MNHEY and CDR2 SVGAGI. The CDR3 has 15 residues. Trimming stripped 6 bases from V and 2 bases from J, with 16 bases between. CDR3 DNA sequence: TGTGCCAGCAGAGGAACAACCTTCAGCAACTATGGCTACACCTTC. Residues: CASRGTTFSNYGYTF.

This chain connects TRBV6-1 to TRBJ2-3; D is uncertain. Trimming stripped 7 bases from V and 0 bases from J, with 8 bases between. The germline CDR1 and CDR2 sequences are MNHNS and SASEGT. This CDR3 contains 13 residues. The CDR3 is CASIPSSTDTQYF. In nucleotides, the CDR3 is TGTGCCAGCATCCCGTCTAGCACAGATACGCAGTATTTT.

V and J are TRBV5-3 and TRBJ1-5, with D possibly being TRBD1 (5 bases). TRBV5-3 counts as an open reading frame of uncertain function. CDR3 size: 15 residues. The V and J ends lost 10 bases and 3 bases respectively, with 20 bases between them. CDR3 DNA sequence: TGTGCCTCAAAGCCCAAGGGAGGGGACAATCAGCCCCAGCATTTT. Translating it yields CASKPKGGDNQPQHF.

The chain's CDR3 is CASSYAGLKETQYF. The CDR3 region has the DNA TGTGCCAGCAGTTACGCGGGGCTGAAAGAGACCCAGTACTTC. This chain connects TRBV6-5 to TRBJ2-5; a possible D gene is TRBD2 (6 bases). Between the trimmed V and J ends, which lost 2 bases and 3 bases, there was a span of 10 bases. Germline loops: CDR1 MNHEY, CDR2 SVGAGI. CDR3 length: 14 residues.

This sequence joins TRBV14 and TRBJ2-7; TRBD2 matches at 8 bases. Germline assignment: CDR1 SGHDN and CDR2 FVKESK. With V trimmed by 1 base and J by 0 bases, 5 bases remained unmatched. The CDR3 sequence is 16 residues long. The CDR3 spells CASSQGAGGYSYEQYF. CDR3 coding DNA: TGTGCCAGCAGCCAAGGGGCGGGGGGTTACTCCTACGAGCAGTACTTC.

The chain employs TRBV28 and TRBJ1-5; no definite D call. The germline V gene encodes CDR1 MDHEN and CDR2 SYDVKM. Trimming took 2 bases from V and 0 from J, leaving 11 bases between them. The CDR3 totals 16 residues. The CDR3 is CASSLLSGDSNQPQHF. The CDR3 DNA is TGTGCCAGCAGTTTACTGTCTGGGGATAGCAATCAGCCCCAGCATTTT.

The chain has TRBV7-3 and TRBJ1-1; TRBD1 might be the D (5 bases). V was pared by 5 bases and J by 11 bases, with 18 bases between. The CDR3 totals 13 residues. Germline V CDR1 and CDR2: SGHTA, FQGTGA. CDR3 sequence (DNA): TGTGCCAGCAGCCTCCGTCGGGGGGGTTCGGCTTTCTTT. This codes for CASSLRRGGSAFF.

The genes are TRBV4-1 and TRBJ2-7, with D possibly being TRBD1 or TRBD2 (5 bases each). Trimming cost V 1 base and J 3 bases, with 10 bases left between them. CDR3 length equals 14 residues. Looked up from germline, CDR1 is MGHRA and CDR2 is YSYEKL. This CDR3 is CASSQVGGSYEQYF. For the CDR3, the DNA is TGCGCCAGCAGCCAAGTTGGGGGAAGCTACGAGCAGTACTTC.